This T cell receptor (beta chain) derives from a study of OX40 agonist ivuxolimab in advanced cancers. Turning to the study itself: Of the participants, around 39% had some prior anti-PD-1, anti-PD-L1 or anti-CTLA-4 therapy, which was allowed. Three patients got partial responses; one had hepatocellular carcinoma and two had cutaneous melanoma. Study-wide points: Nonresponders, in some cases, also had low normalized T-cell clonal expansion.

The method was immunoSEQ multiplex PCR; TCRdb's version includes in-frame clones alone and lacks a portion of them. The sample has 35,000 to 45,000 clones, around 87% seen once; the top ten hold about 4.3%. This CDR3 contains 12 residues. Trimming left V 8 bases short and J 3 bases short, with 8 bases between. The germline V gene has CDR1 MDHEN and CDR2 SYDVKM. Samples of blood were obtained at baseline, on cycle 4 day 1, and on cycle 7 day 1. Regarding this clone: The antigen is not known.

This sample comprised CD4+ or CD8+ T cells sorted from blood, obtained in a trial of the OX40 agonist ivuxolimab. The receptor comes from an adult with an advanced solid tumor such as melanoma, head and neck, liver or kidney cancer. The genes are TRBV28 and TRBJ1-5; D not certain. Here the CDR3 DNA reads TGTGCCAGCCGGACGGTCAATCAGCCCCAGCATTTT. Its protein is CASRTVNQPQHF.